This T cell receptor (beta chain) came from a study of graft-versus-host responses after intestinal transplantation. As for this clone: The antigen remains undetermined.

Profiled with immunoSEQ multiplex PCR; TCRdb holds only in-frame clones, not every one. The table lists more than 95,000 clones, 92% of them singletons. Germline V gene sequence: CDR1 SNHLY, CDR2 FYNNEI. The CDR3 length is 11 residues. Trimming took 5 bases from V and 8 from J, leaving 7 bases between them. The source material was unstimulated CD4+ T cells sorted from spleen or lymph node cells, sampled before intestinal transplant. This TCR came from a human donor who received an intestinal transplant. The gene calls are TRBV2 and TRBJ2-1, with D possibly matching TRBD1 (6 bases). In DNA, the CDR3 is TGTGCCAGCAGTCGACAGGATGAGCAGTTCTTC. Translating it yields CASSRQDEQFF.